Below are 20 T cell receptor beta chains sequenced from a single sample in a study of regulatory T cells in long-lasting Graves disease. Specified time point: newly diagnosed GD, antithyroid drugs for less than 3 months. The TCR library was prepared using RNA isolated from PBMCs. Sequencing libraries for TCR beta were prepared with iRepertoire HTBI primers and Arm-PCR of CDR3 regions. TCRdb reanalysed the multiplex PCR reads using MiXCR and keeps one entry per CDR3 protein. The profile shows fewer than 550,000 distinct CDR3 sequences, roughly 15% of them singletons. These data also formed part of another study, on T cells in Graves' hyperthyroidism and ophthalmopathy.

The material sequenced was peripheral blood mononuclear cells (PBMCs), taken at new diagnosis, from a patient treated with antithyroid drugs. These receptors were collected from a middle-aged woman with Graves disease.

This clonotype was counted many times. V gene TRBV3-1 combines with J gene TRBJ2-7; D is uncertain. V was cut by 5 bases and J by 0 bases, with 5 bases left in between. The CDR3 sequence is 12 residues long. The V gene's germline CDR1 is LGHDT and CDR2 YNNKEL (reference sequence). The CDR3 region is CASSGVSYEQYF. In DNA, the CDR3 is TGTGCCAGCAGCGGGGTCTCCTACGAGCAGTACTTC.

The chain couples TRBV20-1 to TRBJ2-6; TRBD1 is a possible D gene (6 bases). V dropped 7 bases and J dropped 0 bases, with 13 bases sitting between them. CDR1 DFQATT and CDR2 SNEGSKA come from the germline V gene (reference sequence). This CDR3 is 15 amino acids long. The CDR3, as DNA: TGCAGTGTCGGGACAAGTACCTCTGGGGCCAACGTCCTGACTTTC. It yields the protein CSVGTSTSGANVLTF.

This clonotype has more than one count but fewer than ten. The V call is TRBV10-3, the J call TRBJ1-3; D gene uncertain. CDR3 size: 15 residues. Deletions cut 8 bases from V and 0 bases from J, with 14 bases between. Germline V gene lookup returns CDR1 ENHRY and CDR2 SYGVKD. The CDR3 spells CAIAPTQFSGNTIYF. In DNA form, the CDR3 reads TGTGCCATCGCTCCTACACAATTCTCTGGAAACACCATATATTTT.

This clonotype was seen a handful of times. This chain links TRBV6-5 with TRBJ2-4; no clear D. This CDR3 is built from 12 residues. Germline CDR1 reads MNHEY; CDR2 reads SVGAGI. Trimming took off 2 bases at V and 8 bases at J, with 7 bases between the two ends. The CDR3 DNA reads as TGTGCCAGCAGTTACCGTGGTGACATTCAGTACTTC. Its protein product is CASSYRGDIQYF.

This clonotype occurred a few times. A clone one base away is much larger, so this may be a read error. The chain joins TRBV2 to TRBJ1-4, with D perhaps TRBD1 (5 bases). CDR1 SNHLY and CDR2 FYNNEI come from the germline V gene. The CDR3 has 15 amino acids. The CDR3 loop reads CASTRDGATNGKLFF. The CDR3 DNA reads as TGTGCCAGCACAAGGGATGGGGCAACTAATGGAAAACTGTTTTTT.

Ten or more counts support this clonotype. J is TRBJ2-1 and V is TRBV28; tentatively, D is TRBD2 (5 bases). This CDR3 region has 16 residues. Germline values: CDR1 MDHEN, CDR2 SYDVKM. The V end lost 5 bases, the J end lost 4 bases, and 18 bases lay between the germline ends. The CDR3 protein is CASSGSEGRRYNEQFF. The CDR3 DNA sequence: TGTGCCAGCAGTGGGAGTGAGGGTCGGAGATACAATGAGCAGTTCTTC.

As DNA, the CDR3 is TGTGCCAGCAGCTTGATACTTGGCTCGGGACTAGCGGCCTACAATGAGCAGTTCTTC. It encodes CASSLILGSGLAAYNEQFF. V and J are TRBV5-5 and TRBJ2-1; 11 nucleotides match TRBD2. This CDR3 has 19 amino acids. CDR1 and CDR2 (germline): SGHKS, YYEKEE (reference sequence). Trimming removed 1 base from V and 2 bases from J; junction bases left unmatched: 11. Based on the CDR3 plus reference TRBV5-5 and TRBJ2-1, the full variable domain is DAGVTQSPTHLIKTRGQQVTLRCSPISGHKSVSWYQQVLGQGPQFIFQYYEKEERGRGNFPDRFSARQFPNYSSELNVNALLLGDSALYLCASSLILGSGLAAYNEQFFGPGTRLTVL.

This clonotype was counted ten times or more. The V call is TRBV6-2 or TRBV6-3, the J call TRBJ2-7; TRBD2 might be the D (6 bases). The CDR3 runs to 15 residues. Germline CDR1 is MNHEY and CDR2 is SVGEGT. V gave up 0 bases and J gave up 4 bases, with 13 bases separating them. The CDR3 reads CASSYSAAGFYEQYF. DNA for the CDR3: TGTGCCAGCAGTTACTCCGCGGCGGGGTTTTACGAGCAGTACTTC.

This clonotype appeared many times. The V gene is TRBV7-2, the J gene TRBJ2-5; perhaps TRBD2 as D (5 bases). Germline CDR1 reads SGHTA; CDR2 reads FQGNSA. The CDR3 length is 13 residues. V was pared by 3 bases and J by 5 bases, with 10 bases between. CDR3 loop: CASSFSVGETQYF. The CDR3 DNA reads as TGTGCCAGCAGCTTTAGCGTGGGCGAGACCCAGTACTTC. The whole variable domain, filled in from reference TRBV7-2 and TRBJ2-5, reads GAGVSQSPSNKVTEKGKDVELRCDPISGHTALYWYRQSLGQGLEFLIYFQGNSAPDKSGLPSDRFSAERTGGSVSTLTIQRTQQEDSAVYLCASSFSVGETQYFGPGTRLLVL.

The chain carries TRBV6-5 and TRBJ1-5; D is unclear. CDR1 is MNHEY and CDR2 is SVGAGI in the germline V gene. The CDR3 extends over 16 amino acids. Trimming left V 2 bases short and J 2 bases short, with 13 bases between. CDR3 protein: CASSYTPGDGNQPQHF. CDR3 nucleotides: TGTGCCAGCAGTTACACCCCCGGAGACGGCAATCAGCCCCAGCATTTT.

This clonotype was recorded many times. This rearrangement joins TRBV2 to TRBJ1-1; D might be TRBD1 (6 bases). CDR3 size: 15 residues. From germline, CDR1 is SNHLY and CDR2 FYNNEI. V was trimmed by 6 bases and J by 2 bases, leaving 16 bases between them. The CDR3 sequence is CASRGALELNTEAFF. CDR3 bases: TGTGCCAGCAGGGGGGCTCTTGAACTAAACACTGAAGCTTTCTTT.

At least ten counts were recorded for this clonotype. The J gene is TRBJ2-5, the V gene TRBV3-1, with D uncertain. The CDR3 extends over 15 amino acids. The germline V gene has CDR1 LGHDT and CDR2 YNNKEL (reference sequence). V was pared by 5 bases and J by 3 bases, with 16 bases between. The CDR3, as DNA: TGTGCCAGCAGCAAAGGAAGGCTAAGAGAAGAGACCCAGTACTTC. It specifies CASSKGRLREETQYF.

The chain couples TRBV19 to TRBJ2-5, with D perhaps matching TRBD1 (5 bases). The CDR3 runs to 14 residues. V was pared by 7 bases and J by 3 bases, with 15 bases between. Looked up from germline, CDR1 is LNHDA and CDR2 is SQIVND (reference sequence). CDR3 DNA sequence: TGTGCCAGTACAACCCCGACAGTGAAAGAGACCCAGTACTTC. It is translated as CASTTPTVKETQYF. Variable domain in full (rest from reference TRBV19 and TRBJ2-5): DGGITQSPKYLFRKEGQNVTLSCEQNLNHDAMYWYRQDPGQGLRLIYYSQIVNDFQKGDIAEGYSVSREKKESFPLTVTSAQKNPTAFYLCASTTPTVKETQYFGPGTRLLVL.

Comment on this clonotype: This likely traces to a read error, being one base from a far larger clone. Given the absence of the conserved phenylalanine or tryptophan at the CDR3 end, a read error is likely. The V gene is TRBV2, the J gene TRBJ2-3, with D unclear. Trimming pared 8 bases from V and 1 base from J, leaving 7 bases between. Germline lookup yields CDR1 SNHLY and CDR2 FYNNEI. The CDR3 has 12 residues. CDR3 sequence (DNA): TGTGCCAGCTGGGCGGGCACAGATACGCAGTATCTT. Its protein is CASWAGTDTQYL.

For the CDR3, the DNA is TGTGCCAGCAGGGTGGACAGTTCCTCCTACAATGAGCAGTTCTTC. As protein: CASRVDSSSYNEQFF. The chain carries TRBV6-1 and TRBJ2-1; TRBD1 might be the D (6 bases). V was trimmed by 6 bases and J by 0 bases, leaving 12 bases between them. Looked up from germline, CDR1 is MNHNS and CDR2 is SASEGT. The CDR3 is 15 amino acids.

The V and J genes are TRBV24-1 and TRBJ2-2, with D hard to call. Germline values: CDR1 KGHDR, CDR2 SFDVKD. This CDR3 is 13 amino acids long. Trimming removed 10 bases from V and 2 bases from J, with 10 bases in between. The CDR3, as DNA: TGTGCCACTCTCGGGCCTAACACCGGGGAGCTGTTTTTT. Protein: CATLGPNTGELFF.

This clonotype was counted many times. V usage is TRBV12-3 or TRBV12-4 and J usage is TRBJ1-2; unclear D gene. This CDR3 region has 13 residues. V was shortened by 6 bases and J by 0 bases, with 8 bases between the two germline ends. The CDR3 DNA reads TGTGCCAGCAGCGTCAAGACTAACTATGGCTACACCTTC. Protein sequence: CASSVKTNYGYTF.

This chain links TRBV6-2 or TRBV6-3 with TRBJ2-5; D might be TRBD1 (6 bases). The CDR3 totals 15 residues. With 5 bases removed from V and 2 bases from J, the gap between germline ends came to 15 bases. Germline V gene lookup returns CDR1 MNHEY and CDR2 SVGEGT. This CDR3 reads CASSLQGVPQETQYF. DNA for the CDR3: TGTGCCAGCAGTCTACAGGGAGTCCCTCAAGAGACCCAGTACTTC.

The gene calls are TRBV12-3 or TRBV12-4 and TRBJ2-7; 8 bases fit TRBD1. This CDR3 region has 13 residues. Losses at the gene ends were 10 bases for V and 6 bases for J; bases not matched to a gene: 11. CDR3 nucleotides: TGTGCCACCTCCATGGACAGGGTATCCGAGCAGTACTTC. Translated, it gives CATSMDRVSEQYF.

This clonotype was recorded only once. This may be a read error, as it is one base from a much larger clone. Lacking the conserved final phenylalanine or tryptophan, this CDR3 likely reflects a read error. This rearrangement joins TRBV6-5 to TRBJ1-5; D not resolved. The germline V gene encodes CDR1 MNHEY and CDR2 SVGAGI. The V end was cut by 4 bases, the J end by 0 bases, with 7 bases between. The CDR3 is made up of 14 amino acids. This chain's CDR3 is CASSSEYSNQPQHS. In DNA form, the CDR3 reads TGTGCCAGCAGTTCCGAGTATAGCAATCAGCCCCAGCATTCT.